A single sample gave rise to the 14 T cell receptor beta chains below, sequenced in a study of CD8+ T cells in alopecia areata. Treatment noted: oral pan-JAK inhibitor, 5-10 mg twice daily. TCR sequencing used cDNA made by reverse transcription of extracted RNA. Assay: immunoSEQ multiplex PCR; the TCRdb copy retains only in-frame clones and omits some. The sample lists about 200,000 clones; 55% to 70% were seen once. The sample here was CD4+ T cells sorted from blood, taken at week 4, from a patient treated with tofacitinib. Receptors were obtained from a human donor with alopecia areata.

The chain recombines TRBV25-1 with TRBJ1-2; D is unresolved. Trimming left V 3 bases short and J 4 bases short, with 6 bases between. Germline CDR1 and CDR2: MGHDK and SYGVNS. The CDR3 is 12 residues long. The DNA of the CDR3 is TGTGCCAGCAGTGAGGGGATCTATGGCTACACCTTC. Translating it yields CASSEGIYGYTF.

The chain links TRBV30 to TRBJ1-5; D is possibly TRBD1 (6 bases). CDR3 size: 14 residues. V dropped 0 bases and J dropped 4 bases, with 10 bases sitting between them. Germline CDR1 GTSNPN, CDR2 SVGIG (reference sequence). The CDR3 bases are TGTGCCTGGAGTGTGGGAACAGGGAATCAGCCCCAGCATTTT. Its translation is CAWSVGTGNQPQHF. Looking up the rest from reference TRBV30 and TRBJ1-5 gives the full variable domain: SQTIHQWPATLVQPVGSPLSLECTVEGTSNPNLYWYRQAAGRGLQLLFYSVGIGQISSEVPQNLSASRPQDRQFILSSKKLLLSDSGFYLCAWSVGTGNQPQHFGDGTRLSIL.

V is TRBV30 and J is TRBJ1-2; perhaps TRBD1 as D (6 bases). Trimming pared 7 bases from V and 7 bases from J, leaving 22 bases between. This CDR3 comprises 14 residues. Germline V gives CDR1 GTSNPN, CDR2 SVGIG (reference sequence). This CDR3 reads CAFDATGSGSGYTF. CDR3 in DNA: TGTGCCTTCGACGCGACAGGCAGTGGAAGTGGCTACACCTTC.

V is TRBV30 and J is TRBJ1-5; TRBD1 aligns across 7 bases. The CDR3 totals 13 residues. CDR1 GTSNPN and CDR2 SVGIG come from the germline V gene (reference sequence). The CDR3 protein is CAWDRDSNQPQHF. In DNA, the CDR3 is TGTGCTTGGGACAGAGATAGCAATCAGCCCCAGCATTTT.

This chain links TRBV29-1 with TRBJ1-2; D possibly corresponds to TRBD1 (6 bases). Trimming left V 7 bases short and J 6 bases short, with 18 bases between. Germline V gene lookup returns CDR1 SQVTM and CDR2 ANQGSEA. This CDR3 region has 13 residues. In nucleotides, the CDR3 is TGCAGCGGGGGAAGGGGGTCTACGGATGGCTACACCTTC. The encoded protein is CSGGRGSTDGYTF.

The chain uses TRBV2 and TRBJ1-1; the D is unclear. In germline, CDR1 is SNHLY, CDR2 FYNNEI. The V and J ends lost 2 bases and 7 bases respectively, with 8 bases between them. The CDR3 has 12 residues. For the CDR3, the DNA is TGTGCCAGCAGTGAATGGGTGGGTGAAGCTTTCTTT. It is translated as CASSEWVGEAFF. Combining the CDR3 with reference TRBV2 and TRBJ1-1 gives the whole variable domain EPEVTQTPSHQVTQMGQEVILRCVPISNHLYFYWYRQILGQKVEFLVSFYNNEISEKSEIFDDQFSVERPDGSNFTLKIRSTKLEDSAMYFCASSEWVGEAFFGQGTRLTVV.

This clone is a singleton in its sample. The chain is built from TRBV4-3 and TRBJ2-2, with TRBD2 matching over 9 bases. The V segment lost 0 bases and the J segment 1 base; nucleotides outside the gene matches: 6. CDR1 and CDR2 (germline): LGHNA, YSLEER. There are 18 residues in the CDR3. This CDR3 is CASSQEVAGAGNTGELFF. The CDR3 coding sequence is TGCGCCAGCAGCCAAGAAGTAGCGGGGGCGGGGAACACCGGGGAGCTGTTTTTT.

This clone was recorded once. This chain connects TRBV5-6 to TRBJ1-3; D is undetermined. The CDR3 sequence is 15 residues long. Germline CDR1 and CDR2: SGHDT and YYEEEE. V gave up 4 bases and J gave up 1 base, with 12 bases separating them. In DNA form, the CDR3 reads TGTGCCAGCAGCCTGCCCGCACGTTCTGGAAACACCATATATTTT. Protein: CASSLPARSGNTIYF.

This chain uses TRBV29-1 with TRBJ1-2; a possible D gene is TRBD1 (6 bases). There are 11 residues in the CDR3. The V gene lost 7 bases and the J gene lost 7 bases, with 13 bases spanning the gap. CDR1 is SQVTM and CDR2 is ANQGSEA in the germline V gene. CDR3 DNA: TGCAGCGCCCTCAGGGGCTCTGGCTACACCTTC. It translates to CSALRGSGYTF.

The chain uses TRBV4-2 and TRBJ2-2; the D gene is possibly TRBD2 (5 bases). This CDR3 has 15 amino acids. With 0 bases removed from V and 4 bases from J, the gap between germline ends came to 9 bases. Germline V gene sequence: CDR1 LGHNA, CDR2 YNFKEQ. The DNA for the CDR3 is TGTGCCAGCAGCCAAGATGTCGGGGTCACCGGGGAGCTGTTTTTT. Its translation: CASSQDVGVTGELFF.

The V and J genes are TRBV29-1 and TRBJ2-5; TRBD1 aligns across 7 bases. This CDR3 region has 13 residues. V was pared by 5 bases and J by 4 bases, with 7 bases of the junction left unmatched. Germline V gene sequence: CDR1 SQVTM, CDR2 ANQGSEA. CDR3 in amino acids: CSVRDSPPETQYF. Here the CDR3 DNA reads TGCAGCGTTAGGGACAGCCCTCCAGAGACCCAGTACTTC.

V usage is TRBV29-1 and J usage is TRBJ2-1; D is perhaps TRBD1 or TRBD2 (6 bases each). The V gene lost 7 bases and the J gene lost 9 bases, with 19 bases spanning the gap. The germline gives CDR1 SQVTM, CDR2 ANQGSEA. This CDR3 contains 13 residues. CDR3 protein: CSAGGPAKTEQFF. In DNA form, the CDR3 reads TGCAGCGCTGGGGGGCCTGCTAAGACTGAGCAGTTCTTC.

The CDR3 DNA sequence: TGTGCCAGCAGTCCTGGACCAAAAAGTACTGAAGCTTTCTTT. The encoded protein is CASSPGPKSTEAFF. V is TRBV2 and J is TRBJ1-1; D unresolved. The V gene lost 5 bases and the J gene lost 5 bases, with 15 bases spanning the gap. Per the germline V gene, CDR1 is SNHLY and CDR2 is FYNNEI. The CDR3 is made up of 14 amino acids.

This clone has a single count. The chain is built from TRBV7-9 and TRBJ1-2; D ambiguous. Trimming pared 0 bases from V and 6 bases from J, leaving 8 bases between. Per germline, CDR1 SEHNR and CDR2 FQNEAQ (reference sequence). This CDR3 has 13 amino acids. In DNA, the CDR3 is TGTGCCAGCAGCTTAGCAGGGTCAGATGGCTACACCTTC. As protein: CASSLAGSDGYTF.